A selection of T cell receptor beta chains follows, all from one sample in a study of OX40 agonist ivuxolimab in advanced cancers. Method: immunoSEQ multiplex PCR; TCRdb's copy keeps in-frame clones and lacks some. The table records about 58,000 clones, 91% of them present only once. The sequences come from CD4+ or CD8+ T cells sorted from blood, collected in a trial of the OX40 agonist ivuxolimab. Receptors originate from an adult with an advanced solid tumor such as melanoma, head and neck, liver or kidney cancer. CDR3s include the opening cysteine and the closing phenylalanine or tryptophan. The order of the fields is V gene, clone size, D gene, J gene, CDR3 protein, CDR3 DNA. The D gene is left open where the match is weak. Only part of the rows carry a size: once, few, many, or a class if the clone is expanded.

>TRBV7-9|.|.|TRBJ2-1
CASSLVGINEQFF
TGTGCCAGCAGCTTAGTGGGCATCAATGAGCAGTTCTTC
>TRBV19|.|TRBD1|TRBJ1-5
CASSQGARSNQPQHF
TGTGCCAGTAGTCAGGGGGCGCGTAGCAATCAGCCCCAGCATTTT
>TRBV5-6|few|.|TRBJ1-4
CASSFGGATNEKLFF
TGTGCCAGCAGCTTTGGGGGTGCAACTAATGAAAAACTGTTTTTT
>TRBV2|.|TRBD1|TRBJ2-3
CASRTGTGVDTQYF
TGTGCCAGCAGAACCGGGACAGGGGTAGATACGCAGTATTTT
>TRBV28|.|.|TRBJ2-5
CASSWGGGEETQYF
TGTGCCAGCAGTTGGGGAGGGGGGGAAGAGACCCAGTACTTC
>TRBV7-8|.|.|TRBJ2-7
CASSLERDLVGEQYF
TGTGCCAGCAGCTTAGAAAGGGACCTGGTGGGGGAGCAGTACTTC
>TRBV28|once|.|TRBJ2-3
CASQKGTSNTDTQYF
TGTGCCAGCCAAAAAGGGACAAGCAACACAGATACGCAGTATTTT
>TRBV7-9|.|TRBD2|TRBJ2-2
CASSDLAGGPPNTGELFF
TGTGCCAGCAGCGACCTAGCGGGAGGGCCCCCGAACACCGGGGAGCTGTTTTTT
>TRBV5-1|few|.|TRBJ1-1
CASSLGTRSYTEAFF
TGCGCCAGCAGCTTGGGAACACGAAGTTACACTGAAGCTTTCTTT
>TRBV10-2|.|.|TRBJ1-5
CASSEIWGQPQHF
TGCGCCAGCAGTGAGATATGGGGGCAGCCCCAGCATTTT
>TRBV28|.|.|TRBJ2-7
CASSYSASPNSYEQYF
TGTGCCAGCAGTTACTCGGCTTCGCCAAATTCCTACGAGCAGTACTTC
>TRBV11-3|.|.|TRBJ2-7
CASSLDSRGEQYF
TGTGCCAGCAGCTTAGATTCCAGGGGCGAGCAGTACTTC
>TRBV4-1|once|.|TRBJ2-5
CASSQDPGVGETQYF
TGCGCCAGCAGCCAAGACCCGGGAGTGGGCGAGACCCAGTACTTC
>TRBV9|once|TRBD1|TRBJ2-1
CASSPWDRAYNEQFF
TGTGCCAGCAGCCCCTGGGACAGGGCCTACAATGAGCAGTTCTTC
>TRBV11-2|.|.|TRBJ2-7
CASSLAGAEQYF
TGTGCCAGCAGCTTAGCAGGGGCCGAGCAGTACTTC
>TRBV11-2|once|TRBD1|TRBJ2-7
CASSLQTGGILPYEQYF
TGTGCCAGCAGCTTACAGACAGGGGGCATTCTTCCCTACGAGCAGTACTTC
>TRBV5-1|.|.|TRBJ1-3
CASSPDRKPNTIYF
TGCGCCAGCAGCCCCGACAGGAAACCCAACACCATATATTTT
>TRBV21-1|once|.|TRBJ1-2
CASRLGLGPSGYTF
TGTGCCAGCAGGCTTGGTCTAGGGCCTTCTGGCTACACCTTC
>TRBV27|.|.|TRBJ2-7
CASSPLDWTYEQYF
TGTGCCAGCAGTCCCCTTGATTGGACCTACGAGCAGTACTTC
>TRBV10-3|.|TRBD2|TRBJ2-1
CAISQPLAGGFNEQFF
TGTGCCATCAGTCAACCTCTAGCGGGAGGTTTCAATGAGCAGTTCTTC
>TRBV19|.|.|TRBJ2-5
CASSSILARQTQYF
TGTGCCAGTAGTAGTATTCTAGCGAGGCAGACCCAGTACTTC
>TRBV6-6|.|TRBD2|TRBJ2-1
CASSALAGEGEQFF
TGTGCCAGCAGTGCACTAGCGGGAGAGGGCGAGCAGTTCTTC
>TRBV6-6|.|.|TRBJ1-1
CASRPQGRNTEAFF
TGTGCCAGCAGACCTCAGGGGAGGAACACTGAAGCTTTCTTT
>TRBV5-1|.|.|TRBJ2-5
CASSSDRFQETQYF
TGCGCCAGCAGCAGCGACAGGTTCCAAGAGACCCAGTACTTC
>TRBV18|.|.|TRBJ2-3
CASSPRSAQDTDTQYF
TGTGCCAGCTCACCCCGTAGCGCTCAAGACACAGATACGCAGTATTTT
>TRBV13|.|.|TRBJ2-2
CASTLTPRTGELFF
TGTGCCAGCACCCTGACCCCGCGGACCGGGGAGCTGTTTTTT
>TRBV7-6|once|.|TRBJ2-2
CASSPGAGDGGELFF
TGTGCCAGCAGCCCTGGGGCAGGGGATGGCGGGGAGCTGTTTTTT
>TRBV27|.|.|TRBJ2-5
CASSRESPPVSETQYF
TGTGCCAGCAGTCGTGAGAGCCCCCCAGTTTCAGAGACCCAGTACTTC
>TRBV7-2|.|TRBD1|TRBJ2-7
CASSLAGNTGGLLSYEQYF
TGTGCCAGCAGCTTAGCGGGCAATACAGGGGGCCTACTCTCCTACGAGCAGTACTTC
>TRBV6-5|.|.|TRBJ2-7
CASSPVPTGHEQYF
TGTGCCAGCAGCCCCGTCCCCACGGGCCACGAGCAGTACTTC
>TRBV19|.|.|TRBJ2-7
CASSSEGRNEQYF
TGTGCCAGTAGTTCCGAGGGACGGAACGAGCAGTACTTC
>TRBV7-6|once|.|TRBJ2-1
CASSLAEDEQFF
TGTGCCAGCAGCTTAGCGGAGGATGAGCAGTTCTTC
>TRBV9|.|.|TRBJ1-5
CASSVGWGNQPQHF
TGTGCCAGCAGCGTAGGGTGGGGTAATCAGCCCCAGCATTTT
>TRBV11-1|once|.|TRBJ2-7
CASSAESVEQYF
TGTGCCAGCAGCGCGGAGTCCGTCGAGCAGTACTTC
>TRBV7-9|once|.|TRBJ2-7
CASSTGTSNYEQYF
TGTGCCAGCAGCACCGGGACTTCCAACTACGAGCAGTACTTC
>TRBV7-8|.|.|TRBJ1-2
CASSSRATKGQKTTF
TGTGCCAGCAGCAGTCGGGCCACGAAGGGGCAAAAGACCACCTTC
>TRBV4-3|.|TRBD2|TRBJ2-7
CASSQERLADLTYEQYF
TGCGCCAGCAGCCAAGAGAGACTAGCGGATTTGACCTACGAGCAGTACTTC
>TRBV7-8|few|.|TRBJ2-1
CASSLPGAGYNEQFF
TGTGCCAGCAGCTTGCCCGGGGCTGGGTACAATGAGCAGTTCTTC
>TRBV6-6|.|TRBD2|TRBJ2-1
CAIRPLAGDEQFF
TGTGCCATCAGACCACTAGCGGGAGATGAGCAGTTCTTC
>TRBV13|few|TRBD2|TRBJ2-7
CASSFGTSVYEQYF
TGTGCCAGCAGCTTCGGGACTAGCGTCTACGAGCAGTACTTC
>TRBV9|.|TRBD2|TRBJ2-2
CASSGLAGLGELFF
TGTGCCAGCAGCGGACTAGCGGGACTCGGGGAGCTGTTTTTT
>TRBV6-5|.|TRBD1|TRBJ2-1
CASTAGTAYYNEQFF
TGTGCCAGCACCGCCGGGACAGCTTATTACAATGAGCAGTTCTTC
>TRBV7-9|.|TRBD2|TRBJ2-1
CASSYWTSGSNNEQFF
TGTGCCAGCAGCTACTGGACTAGCGGGAGTAACAATGAGCAGTTCTTC
>TRBV28|.|TRBD2|TRBJ2-7
CASSPGLASYEQYF
TGTGCCAGCAGTCCAGGACTAGCGAGCTACGAGCAGTACTTC
>TRBV7-9|.|.|TRBJ1-2
CASSEGLFLGNRGYTF
TGTGCCAGCAGCGAGGGGCTCTTTCTGGGGAACAGGGGCTACACCTTC
>TRBV5-6|.|.|TRBJ2-5
CASSLGRAPPSETQYF
TGTGCCAGCAGCTTGGGGCGGGCCCCGCCATCGGAGACCCAGTACTTC
>TRBV6-5|.|.|TRBJ2-7
CASSPSAFLYEQYF
TGTGCCAGCAGTCCGAGCGCTTTTCTTTACGAGCAGTACTTC
>TRBV19|.|.|TRBJ2-2
CASSIKVPRELFF
TGTGCCAGTAGTATTAAGGTCCCTCGGGAGCTGTTTTTT
>TRBV4-3|.|.|TRBJ1-2
CASSQDRPTGYGYTF
TGCGCCAGCAGCCAAGACCGCCCCACAGGGTATGGCTACACCTTC
>TRBV27|.|TRBD2|TRBJ2-1
CASRGLAGVDGEQFF
TGTGCCAGCAGGGGACTAGCGGGAGTTGACGGTGAGCAGTTCTTC
>TRBV7-7|.|TRBD2|TRBJ2-5
CASSLAAGVAETQYF
TGTGCCAGCAGCTTAGCGGCGGGAGTCGCGGAGACCCAGTACTTC
>TRBV10-3|.|TRBD1|TRBJ2-7
CAISGGTGGYEQYF
TGTGCCATCAGTGGGGGGACAGGGGGCTACGAGCAGTACTTC
>TRBV27|.|TRBD1|TRBJ2-2
CASSSTRGRTGELFF
TGTGCCAGCAGTTCAACGAGGGGGCGCACCGGGGAGCTGTTTTTT
>TRBV7-6|.|TRBD1|TRBJ2-5
CASSGGQGSWWETQYF
TGTGCCAGCAGCGGGGGACAGGGGTCTTGGTGGGAGACCCAGTACTTC
>TRBV9|once|TRBD1|TRBJ2-3
CASSVGGTGPTDTQYF
TGTGCCAGCAGCGTAGGAGGGACAGGCCCCACAGATACGCAGTATTTT
>TRBV6-6|.|.|TRBJ2-1
CASSYDQNNEQFF
TGTGCCAGCAGTTACGACCAAAACAATGAGCAGTTCTTC